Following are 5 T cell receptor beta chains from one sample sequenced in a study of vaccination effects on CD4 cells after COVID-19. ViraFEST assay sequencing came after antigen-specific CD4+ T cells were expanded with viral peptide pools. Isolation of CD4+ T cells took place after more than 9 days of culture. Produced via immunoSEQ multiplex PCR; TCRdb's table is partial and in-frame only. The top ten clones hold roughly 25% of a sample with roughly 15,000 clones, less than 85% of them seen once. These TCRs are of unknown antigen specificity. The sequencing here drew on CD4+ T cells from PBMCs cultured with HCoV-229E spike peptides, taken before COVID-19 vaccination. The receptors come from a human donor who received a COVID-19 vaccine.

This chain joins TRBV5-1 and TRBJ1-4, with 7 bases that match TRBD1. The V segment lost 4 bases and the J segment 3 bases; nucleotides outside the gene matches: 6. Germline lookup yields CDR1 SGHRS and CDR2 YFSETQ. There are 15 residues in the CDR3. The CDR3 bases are TGCGCCAGCAGCGAACAGGGGATAGCTAATGAAAAACTGTTTTTT. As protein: CASSEQGIANEKLFF.

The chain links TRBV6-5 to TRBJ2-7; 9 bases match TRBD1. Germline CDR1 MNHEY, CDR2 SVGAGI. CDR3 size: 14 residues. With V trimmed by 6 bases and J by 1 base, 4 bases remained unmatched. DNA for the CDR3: TGTGCCAGCAGCTACAGGGGGCGATCCTACGAGCAGTACTTC. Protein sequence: CASSYRGRSYEQYF.

The CDR3 is CSASLEARGYTF. In DNA, the CDR3 is TGCAGTGCTAGTCTCGAGGCGCGAGGCTACACCTTC. The chain employs TRBV20-1 and TRBJ1-2; no clear D gene. There are 12 residues in the CDR3. V was pared by 3 bases and J by 8 bases, with 13 bases between. Germline CDR1 DFQATT, CDR2 SNEGSKA (reference sequence).

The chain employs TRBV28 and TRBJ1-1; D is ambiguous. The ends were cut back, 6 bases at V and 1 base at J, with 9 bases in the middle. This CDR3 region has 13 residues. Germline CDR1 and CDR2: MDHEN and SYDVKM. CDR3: CASSPPGNTEAFF. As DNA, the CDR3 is TGTGCCAGCAGCCCTCCAGGGAACACTGAAGCTTTCTTT.

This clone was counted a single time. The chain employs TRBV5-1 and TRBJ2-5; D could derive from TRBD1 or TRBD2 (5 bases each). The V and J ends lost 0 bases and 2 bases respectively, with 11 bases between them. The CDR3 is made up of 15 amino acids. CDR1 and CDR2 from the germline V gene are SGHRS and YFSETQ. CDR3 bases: TGCGCCAGCAGCTTGGAAGAGGGGTTACAAGAGACCCAGTACTTC. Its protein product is CASSLEEGLQETQYF.